This entry lists 17 T cell receptor beta chains sequenced from one sample in a study of early T cells in non-severe SARS-CoV-2 infection. TCRdb independently ran MiXCR on the 5' RACE reads; one entry per CDR3 protein. The sample has fewer than 80,000 distinct CDR3 sequences; under 15% are singletons. Sequences were obtained from whole blood. Receptors were obtained from an adult who was a healthcare worker with PCR-confirmed SARS-CoV-2 infection or an uninfected control (not recorded which).

There are a few counts of this clonotype. The chain has TRBV10-3 and TRBJ1-5; D call uncertain. V lost 6 bases and J 0 bases, leaving 12 bases between the germline ends. This CDR3 is 15 amino acids long. Germline loops: CDR1 ENHRY, CDR2 SYGVKD. CDR3 coding DNA: TGTGCCATCAGCGCAAATGGGGTTAGCAATCAGCCCCAGCATTTT. It is translated as CAISANGVSNQPQHF.

The chain has TRBV28 and TRBJ2-7; no clear D. CDR3 length: 13 residues. Between the trimmed V and J ends, which lost 3 bases and 6 bases, there was a span of 12 bases. CDR1 and CDR2 (germline): MDHEN, SYDVKM. The CDR3 is CASSFSMSTEQYF. CDR3 nucleotide sequence: TGTGCCAGCAGTTTTTCAATGAGTACCGAGCAGTACTTC.

This clonotype was counted many times. The chain has TRBV7-9 and TRBJ1-4, with D unresolved. V lost 5 bases and J 0 bases, leaving 10 bases between the germline ends. Per the germline V gene, CDR1 is SEHNR and CDR2 is FQNEAQ (reference sequence). The CDR3 consists of 15 residues. This CDR3 is CASSTTRTTNEKLFF. CDR3 DNA: TGTGCCAGCAGCACCACAAGGACAACTAATGAAAAACTGTTTTTT.

This clonotype was seen at least ten times. The CDR3 loop reads CASSSIAGRNTGELFF. CDR3 bases: TGTGCCAGCAGTTCAATAGCGGGAAGGAACACCGGGGAGCTGTTTTTT. The chain recombines TRBV7-6 with TRBJ2-2; 8 nucleotides align to TRBD2. The CDR3 loop spans 16 amino acids. The V gene end was trimmed by 6 bases and the J gene end by 1 base; junction bases not matched to a gene: 7. Germline CDR1 reads SGHVS; CDR2 reads FNYEAQ.

The rearrangement links TRBV10-3 to TRBJ2-1; no definite D call. Between the trimmed V and J ends, which lost 6 bases and 6 bases, there was a span of 18 bases. This CDR3 contains 15 residues. Looked up from germline, CDR1 is ENHRY and CDR2 is SYGVKD. CDR3 sequence reads: CAIRDPASPSNEQFF. DNA for the CDR3: TGTGCCATCAGAGACCCTGCGTCTCCGAGCAATGAGCAGTTCTTC.

This clonotype was observed many times. This chain joins TRBV5-6 and TRBJ1-1, with D possibly matching TRBD1 (5 bases). V was pared by 3 bases and J by 2 bases, with 14 bases between. CDR1 is SGHDT, CDR2 YYEEEE, per germline. This CDR3 spans 15 amino acids. As DNA, the CDR3 is TGTGCCAGCAGCTCGGGACGTTCGGCCAACACTGAAGCTTTCTTT. This encodes CASSSGRSANTEAFF.

The chain links TRBV29-1 to TRBJ2-5; D unresolved. V was clipped by 7 bases and J by 1 base, with 10 bases between them. The CDR3 is 12 amino acids. CDR1 SQVTM and CDR2 ANQGSEA come from the germline V gene. CDR3: CSAAPPQETQYF. For the CDR3, the DNA is TGCAGCGCAGCCCCCCCCCAAGAGACCCAGTACTTC. Based on the CDR3 plus reference TRBV29-1 and TRBJ2-5, the full variable domain is SAVISQKPSRDICQRGTSLTIQCQVDSQVTMMFWYRQQPGQSLTLIATANQGSEATYESGFVIDKFPISRPNLTFSTLTVSNMSPEDSSIYLCSAAPPQETQYFGPGTRLLVL.

CDR3 DNA sequence: TGTGCCAGCAGCTTGGCCTTGGTAGCGGGATTACAAGAGACCCAGTACTTC. This gives the protein CASSLALVAGLQETQYF. V and J are TRBV5-5 and TRBJ2-5; TRBD2 matches at 8 bases. CDR1 and CDR2 (germline): SGHKS, YYEKEE (reference sequence). V dropped 0 bases and J dropped 2; count of bases not matched to a gene: 9. The CDR3 consists of 17 residues.

There are many counts of this clonotype. This chain uses TRBV18 with TRBJ1-2, with 10 bases identical to TRBD1. In germline, CDR1 is KGHSH, CDR2 LQKENI. Trimming at V came to 4 bases and at J to 8 bases, leaving 7 bases not matched to a gene. The CDR3 spans 14 residues. As DNA, the CDR3 is TGTGCCAGCTCACGAGCCCGGGACAGGGGCGGCTACACCTTC. Translated, it gives CASSRARDRGGYTF.

This clonotype was seen many times. The chain is built from TRBV12-3 or TRBV12-4 and TRBJ2-7; 9 nucleotides line up with TRBD1. Trimming took 5 bases from V and 3 from J; bases not matched to a gene: 2. The CDR3 extends over 13 amino acids. The CDR3 here is CASSTGQGYEQYF. For the CDR3, the DNA is TGTGCCAGCAGTACGGGACAGGGCTACGAGCAGTACTTC.

This clonotype showed up many times. This sequence joins TRBV7-9 and TRBJ2-2, with D unclear. Germline CDR1 is SEHNR and CDR2 is FQNEAQ (reference sequence). The length of the CDR3 is 12 residues. V was shortened by 5 bases and J by 14 bases, with 15 bases between the two germline ends. As DNA, the CDR3 is TGTGCCAGCAGCCCAGAATCGGGTCTACTGTTTTTT. This codes for CASSPESGLLFF.

This clonotype has a count of ten or more. J is TRBJ2-3 and V is TRBV6-2 or TRBV6-3, with TRBD2 identical over 9 bases. V lost 8 bases, J lost 1 base, and 7 bases stayed unmatched. There are 15 residues in the CDR3. Germline CDR1 reads MNHEY; CDR2 reads SVGEGT. The CDR3 coding sequence is TGTGCCAGCCACCCGACTAGCGGCCGCACAGATACGCAGTATTTT. It specifies CASHPTSGRTDTQYF.

This clonotype was detected ten times or more. J is TRBJ2-1 and V is TRBV5-4; 8 bases line up with TRBD2. The V segment lost 4 bases and the J segment 10 bases; nucleotides outside the gene matches: 10. This CDR3 has 14 amino acids. Germline CDR1 is SGHNT and CDR2 is YYREEE (reference sequence). This CDR3 reads CASSAGLGRTEQFF. For the CDR3, the DNA is TGTGCCAGCAGCGCGGGACTAGGAAGGACCGAGCAGTTCTTC.

The chain is built from TRBV11-2 and TRBJ1-6; D is ambiguous. Germline loops: CDR1 SGHAT, CDR2 FQNNGV. V dropped 4 bases and J dropped 11 bases, with 12 bases sitting between them. The CDR3 is made up of 13 amino acids. CDR3 sequence: CASSSGPGTPLHF. As DNA, the CDR3 is TGTGCCAGCAGCTCCGGCCCCGGGACACCCCTCCACTTT.

The J gene is TRBJ1-1, the V gene TRBV13, with unresolved D. V was cut by 3 bases and J by 3 bases, with 8 bases left in between. Germline V gene lookup returns CDR1 PRHDT and CDR2 FYEKMQ (reference sequence). The CDR3 extends over 13 amino acids. The CDR3 spells CASSFTLDTEAFF. The CDR3 nucleotides read TGTGCCAGCAGCTTCACTCTGGACACTGAAGCTTTCTTT.

This clonotype was detected ten times or more. The chain combines TRBV19 with TRBJ1-5, with 7 nucleotides matching TRBD1. This CDR3 has 16 residues. Germline trimming cut 4 bases from V and 4 bases from J; bases unmatched to any gene: 10. Per germline, CDR1 LNHDA and CDR2 SQIVND (reference sequence). CDR3 amino acids: CASSTGQVWGNQPQHF. CDR3 bases: TGTGCCAGTAGTACCGGACAGGTTTGGGGGAATCAGCCCCAGCATTTT.

The genes are TRBV6-1 and TRBJ2-3, with D uncertain. The V gene's germline CDR1 is MNHNS and CDR2 SASEGT. The CDR3 is made up of 14 amino acids. Trimming removed 6 bases from V and 1 base from J, with 11 bases in between. Here the CDR3 reads CASRYGVGTDTQYF. DNA of the CDR3: TGTGCCAGCAGATACGGAGTCGGCACAGATACGCAGTATTTT.